What follows is one T cell receptor beta chain and its context. Method: immunoSEQ multiplex PCR; TCRdb's copy keeps in-frame clones and lacks some. The sample contains hundreds of thousands of clones, approximately 80% of which appear only once. V lost 5 bases to trimming and J lost 3 bases; unmatched junction nucleotides: 20. The CDR3 length is 20 residues. Germline CDR1 and CDR2: SGHVS and FQNEAQ. This sample was taken from a study of blood T cell repertoires in COVID-19. The sequencing sample was made of peripheral blood. V and J are TRBV7-8 and TRBJ2-3, with 10 nucleotides matching TRBD2. This TCR came from a woman of 80 years or more with active or convalescent COVID-19. The CDR3 here is CASSPQPALRTSGRTDTQYF. CDR3 sequence (DNA): TGTGCCAGCAGCCCCCAGCCGGCTCTCCGGACTAGCGGTAGAACAGATACGCAGTATTTT. The whole variable domain, remainder taken from reference TRBV7-8 and TRBJ2-3, is GAGVSQSPRYKVAKRGQDVALRCDPISGHVSLFWYQQALGQGPEFLTYFQNEAQLDKSGLPSDRFFAERPEGSVSTLKIQRTQQEDSAVYLCASSPQPALRTSGRTDTQYFGPGTRLTVL.